Included here is one T cell receptor (beta chain) sequence, with context. The data belong to a study of T cell responses to AZD1222 COVID-19 vaccine. The germline V and J ends were trimmed by 0 bases and 3 bases, with 6 bases remaining between them. CDR1 is SGHRS and CDR2 is YFSETQ in the germline V gene. The CDR3 sequence is 14 residues long. The method was immunoSEQ multiplex PCR; TCRdb's version includes in-frame clones alone and lacks a portion of them. This table has roughly 79,000 clones, about 91% appearing once. The gene calls are TRBV5-1 and TRBJ2-2; D remains ambiguous. This TCR was recovered from an adult in good health. The sample in question was peripheral blood, obtained on day 0 of MenACWY control vaccination. The CDR3 loop reads CASSLGDYTGELFF. As DNA, the CDR3 is TGCGCCAGCAGCTTGGGTGATTACACCGGGGAGCTGTTTTTT.